The 31 T cell receptor beta chains below come from one sample, sequenced in a study of neoadjuvant nivolumab and ipilimumab in lung cancer. The protocol was immunoSEQ multiplex PCR, while the TCRdb copy is restricted to in-frame clones and leaves out a portion. The table has 39,000 or so clones, roughly nine tenths seen once. Sequenced here: peripheral blood, sampled before neoadjuvant nivolumab, alone or with ipilimumab. Receptors originate from an adult with non-small cell lung cancer.

The DNA of the CDR3 is TGTGCCAGCGAACGGGGGTTAGATACGCAGTATTTT. Translation gives CASERGLDTQYF. The chain employs TRBV28 and TRBJ2-3; D might be TRBD2 (6 bases). CDR3 length equals 12 residues. CDR1 and CDR2 from the germline V gene are MDHEN and SYDVKM. Trimming took 8 bases from V and 5 from J, leaving 11 bases between them.

V and J are TRBV27 and TRBJ2-5; D remains ambiguous. Germline CDR1 and CDR2: MNHEY and SMNVEV (reference sequence). V was trimmed by 4 bases and J by 5 bases, leaving 14 bases between them. This CDR3 contains 14 residues. The CDR3 is CASSSPLVGETQYF. CDR3 DNA: TGTGCCAGCAGTTCTCCCCTGGTTGGGGAGACCCAGTACTTC.

The rearrangement uses TRBV11-3 and TRBJ2-1; D remains unclear. V was trimmed by 3 bases and J by 4 bases, leaving 19 bases between them. The CDR3 contains 17 residues. The V gene's germline CDR1 is SGHNT and CDR2 YENEEA. The CDR3: CASSFPSRTIFYNEQFF. CDR3 nucleotide sequence: TGTGCCAGCAGCTTCCCCTCTCGCACTATTTTTTACAATGAGCAGTTCTTC.

The V gene is TRBV6-4, the J gene TRBJ2-3; 8 bases align to TRBD2. V was pared by 3 bases and J by 0 bases, with 5 bases of the junction left unmatched. Germline V gene sequence: CDR1 MRHNA, CDR2 SNTAGT. This CDR3 has 16 residues. CDR3 in amino acids: CASSDDAGGSTDTQYF. Written as DNA, the CDR3 is TGTGCCAGCAGTGATGATGCGGGAGGAAGCACAGATACGCAGTATTTT.

This clone was counted once. The rearrangement uses TRBV7-9 and TRBJ2-1, with D perhaps TRBD1 or TRBD2 (6 bases each). The CDR3 spans 15 residues. V was trimmed by 3 bases and J by 5 bases, leaving 14 bases between them. Germline V gives CDR1 SEHNR, CDR2 FQNEAQ (reference sequence). For the CDR3, the DNA is TGTGCCAGCAGCTTTGGGGGGCTAAAAAACAATGAGCAGTTCTTC. Amino acids: CASSFGGLKNNEQFF. Full variable domain (rest looked up from reference TRBV7-9 and TRBJ2-1): DTGVSQNPRHKITKRGQNVTFRCDPISEHNRLYWYRQTLGQGPEFLTYFQNEAQLEKSRLLSDRFSAERPKGSFSTLEIQRTEQGDSAMYLCASSFGGLKNNEQFFGPGTRLTVL.

The rearrangement uses TRBV30 and TRBJ2-7; D gene ambiguous. This CDR3 spans 15 amino acids. Trimming left V 1 base short and J 3 bases short, with 16 bases between. Germline V gene sequence: CDR1 GTSNPN, CDR2 SVGIG (reference sequence). The CDR3 spells CAWSGWDGEFYEQYF. The CDR3 DNA reads as TGTGCCTGGAGTGGGTGGGATGGAGAGTTCTACGAGCAGTACTTC.

The chain employs TRBV10-3 and TRBJ1-5; perhaps TRBD1 as D (5 bases). The V end lost 8 bases, the J end lost 4 bases, and 15 bases lay between the germline ends. CDR1 and CDR2 from the germline V gene are ENHRY and SYGVKD. The CDR3 is 14 amino acids. The CDR3 loop reads CAISARQLNQPQHF. The CDR3, as DNA: TGTGCCATCTCGGCTAGACAGTTGAATCAGCCCCAGCATTTT.

This clone has more than one count but fewer than ten. This chain connects TRBV30 to TRBJ2-7; 10 nucleotides agree with TRBD2. The CDR3 loop spans 13 amino acids. The V gene end was trimmed by 6 bases and the J gene end by 5 bases; junction bases not matched to a gene: 7. The germline CDR1 and CDR2 sequences are GTSNPN and SVGIG (reference sequence). CDR3 region: CACEREGHNEQYF. The CDR3 DNA sequence: TGTGCCTGCGAGCGGGAGGGCCATAACGAGCAGTACTTC.

This clone was picked up one time. This rearrangement joins TRBV6-5 to TRBJ1-1, with D unclear. CDR1 and CDR2 (germline): MNHEY, SVGAGI. Trimming removed 7 bases from V and 2 bases from J, with 11 bases in between. The CDR3 has 13 amino acids. The CDR3 sequence: CASIRTGNTEAFF. CDR3 nucleotides: TGTGCCAGCATCAGGACTGGCAACACTGAAGCTTTCTTT.

The chain carries TRBV11-1 and TRBJ2-2; TRBD2 matches 7 bases. The CDR3 contains 13 residues. V was clipped by 5 bases and J by 7 bases; unmatched bases: 4. Germline lookup yields CDR1 SGHAT and CDR2 FQDESV (reference sequence). The CDR3 loop is CASSRRGDGELFF. CDR3 in DNA: TGTGCCAGCAGCCGACGGGGGGACGGGGAGCTGTTTTTT.

The genes are TRBV10-3 and TRBJ2-5, with a tentative D call TRBD2 (6 bases). Germline V CDR1 and CDR2: ENHRY, SYGVKD. With 6 bases removed from V and 5 bases from J, the gap between germline ends came to 22 bases. The length of the CDR3 is 16 residues. This CDR3 is CAISLAWRADSETQYF. CDR3 nucleotide sequence: TGTGCCATCAGCCTAGCCTGGAGGGCAGACTCGGAGACCCAGTACTTC.

The rearrangement links TRBV7-2 to TRBJ2-7; 14 positions agree with TRBD2. The CDR3 has 17 amino acids. The junction had 8 bases not matched to a gene; V was cut back by 5 bases and J by 2 bases. CDR1 is SGHTA, CDR2 FQGNSA, per germline. The CDR3 reads CASSPFGLAGGAYEQYF. The CDR3 coding sequence is TGTGCCAGCAGCCCGTTTGGACTAGCGGGAGGCGCCTACGAGCAGTACTTC.

The chain recombines TRBV13 with TRBJ2-1; D may correspond to TRBD1 or TRBD2 (5 bases each). The V end was cut by 6 bases, the J end by 3 bases, with 21 bases between. Looked up from germline, CDR1 is PRHDT and CDR2 is FYEKMQ (reference sequence). This CDR3 comprises 17 residues. CDR3 region: CASSFTGWGSHYNEQFF. CDR3 in DNA: TGTGCCAGCAGTTTCACCGGGTGGGGGAGTCACTACAATGAGCAGTTCTTC.

This chain uses TRBV11-3 with TRBJ2-2, with D hard to call. CDR1 SGHNT and CDR2 YENEEA come from the germline V gene. The CDR3 contains 14 residues. The V gene lost 0 bases and the J gene lost 4 bases, with 6 bases spanning the gap. CDR3: CASSLDVGTGELFF. In DNA form, the CDR3 reads TGTGCCAGCAGCTTAGATGTCGGCACCGGGGAGCTGTTTTTT.

The chain recombines TRBV2 with TRBJ2-2; D possibly corresponds to TRBD1 (6 bases). The ends were cut back, 4 bases at V and 0 bases at J, with 12 bases in the middle. The CDR3 covers 16 residues. Germline loops: CDR1 SNHLY, CDR2 FYNNEI. The CDR3 here is CASSVGHVANTGELFF. In DNA form, the CDR3 reads TGTGCCAGCAGTGTGGGACACGTCGCGAACACCGGGGAGCTGTTTTTT. Full variable domain (remainder filled in from reference TRBV2 and TRBJ2-2): EPEVTQTPSHQVTQMGQEVILRCVPISNHLYFYWYRQILGQKVEFLVSFYNNEISEKSEIFDDQFSVERPDGSNFTLKIRSTKLEDSAMYFCASSVGHVANTGELFFGEGSRLTVL.

The J gene is TRBJ2-3, the V gene TRBV11-2; TRBD1 matches 8 bases. The CDR3 totals 14 residues. Germline assignment: CDR1 SGHAT and CDR2 FQNNGV. Trimming at V came to 5 bases and at J to 1 base, leaving 2 bases not matched to a gene. The CDR3 loop is CASSRGQGTDTQYF. CDR3 sequence (DNA): TGTGCCAGCAGCCGGGGACAGGGCACAGATACGCAGTATTTT.

The chain couples TRBV6-1 to TRBJ1-1; perhaps TRBD1 as D (5 bases). The length of the CDR3 is 12 residues. Germline CDR1 reads MNHNS; CDR2 reads SASEGT. Between the trimmed V and J ends, which lost 6 bases and 8 bases, there was a span of 13 bases. CDR3 amino acids: CASRSAGREAFF. The CDR3 region has the DNA TGTGCCAGCAGAAGTGCAGGGAGAGAAGCTTTCTTT.

This clone was seen a handful of times. The rearrangement links TRBV25-1 to TRBJ2-1; TRBD2 aligns across 9 bases. The CDR3 runs 17 residues. V gave up 4 bases and J gave up 5 bases; unmatched junction bases: 12. Germline V gives CDR1 MGHDK, CDR2 SYGVNS. CDR3 sequence: CASSGVGREGHNNEQFF. The CDR3 coding sequence is TGTGCCAGCAGTGGGGTAGGGCGGGAGGGCCACAACAATGAGCAGTTCTTC. Filled out from reference TRBV25-1 and TRBJ2-1, the complete variable domain reads EADIYQTPRYLVIGTGKKITLECSQTMGHDKMYWYQQDPGMELHLIHYSYGVNSTEKGDLSSESTVSRIRTEHFPLTLESARPSHTSQYLCASSGVGREGHNNEQFFGPGTRLTVL.

V usage is TRBV30 and J usage is TRBJ1-5; weak D call: TRBD1 (6 bases). The germline gives CDR1 GTSNPN, CDR2 SVGIG (reference sequence). CDR3 length: 13 amino acids. Trimming stripped 1 base from V and 6 bases from J, with 10 bases between. The CDR3 reads CAWSAQGGQPQHF. The DNA for the CDR3 is TGTGCCTGGAGTGCACAGGGCGGTCAGCCCCAGCATTTT.

The chain uses TRBV7-2 and TRBJ1-1; D perhaps matches TRBD1 (5 bases). V was clipped by 5 bases and J by 4 bases, with 11 bases between them. The CDR3 consists of 13 residues. The V gene's germline CDR1 is SGHTA and CDR2 FQGNSA. The DNA for the CDR3 is TGTGCCAGCAGCATTCAGGGAGGCACTGAAGCTTTCTTT. It encodes CASSIQGGTEAFF.

The CDR3 is CASSLDRSEHEQYF. CDR3 nucleotides: TGTGCCAGCAGCTTAGACAGGAGTGAGCACGAGCAGTACTTC. V and J are TRBV7-9 and TRBJ2-7, with a possible D match to TRBD1 (5 bases). The V end was cut by 1 base, the J end by 5 bases, with 12 bases between. From germline, CDR1 is SEHNR and CDR2 FQNEAQ (reference sequence). The CDR3 covers 14 residues.

As to this clone: The sample has other DNA sequences that encode this CDR3 too. The chain is built from TRBV30 and TRBJ2-7, with D perhaps TRBD2 (6 bases). CDR3 length: 13 residues. CDR1 and CDR2 from the germline V gene are GTSNPN and SVGIG (reference sequence). The V end lost 0 bases, the J end lost 2 bases, and 8 bases lay between the germline ends. CDR3 protein: CAWSVPGAYEQYF. In DNA, the CDR3 is TGTGCCTGGAGTGTACCGGGGGCCTACGAGCAGTACTTC. The whole variable domain, remainder taken from reference TRBV30 and TRBJ2-7, is SQTIHQWPATLVQPVGSPLSLECTVEGTSNPNLYWYRQAAGRGLQLLFYSVGIGQISSEVPQNLSASRPQDRQFILSSKKLLLSDSGFYLCAWSVPGAYEQYFGPGTRLTVT.

This chain links TRBV10-2 with TRBJ1-1, with a tentative D call TRBD1 (5 bases). Trimming removed 0 bases at V and 4 bases at J, with 18 bases between. CDR3 size: 17 residues. CDR1 and CDR2 from the germline V gene are WSHSY and SAAADI. For the CDR3, the DNA is TGCGCCAGCAGTGAGTCTTTCGGGGAAAGTCAGGGCACTGAAGCTTTCTTT. It codes for CASSESFGESQGTEAFF.

V usage is TRBV7-9 and J usage is TRBJ2-5; TRBD2 agrees at 8 bases. This CDR3 is 15 amino acids long. Looked up from germline, CDR1 is SEHNR and CDR2 is FQNEAQ (reference sequence). Trimming removed 5 bases from V and 3 bases from J; junction bases left unmatched: 8. CDR3 region: CASSANSLAEETQYF. The CDR3 DNA reads TGTGCCAGCAGCGCCAACTCACTAGCGGAAGAGACCCAGTACTTC.

With respect to this clone: Mismatch with germline at one junction end may stem from a read error. The chain couples TRBV25-1 to TRBJ2-5; 11 positions agree with TRBD1. The CDR3 totals 14 residues. The V gene's germline CDR1 is MGHDK and CDR2 SYGVNS. The CDR3 region is CASGSGDRGGTSNF. The CDR3, as DNA: TGTGCCAGCGGCTCTGGGGACAGGGGGGGGACTTCGAACTTC.

The chain combines TRBV2 with TRBJ1-5; D is unresolved. The CDR3 totals 17 residues. Per the germline V gene, CDR1 is SNHLY and CDR2 is FYNNEI. V was trimmed by 6 bases and J by 4 bases, leaving 22 bases between them. The DNA for the CDR3 is TGTGCCAGCAGGCCGTCAGGTCCAACCAGAGGGAATCAGCCCCAGCATTTT. This encodes CASRPSGPTRGNQPQHF.

The J gene is TRBJ2-1, the V gene TRBV28; D is unresolved. The germline V gene encodes CDR1 MDHEN and CDR2 SYDVKM. This CDR3 region has 15 residues. V dropped 6 bases and J dropped 4 bases, with 16 bases sitting between them. The CDR3 DNA is TGTGCCAGCAGCCCGTACGGGTATGGTTACAATGAGCAGTTCTTC. Encoded protein: CASSPYGYGYNEQFF. Using reference TRBV28 and TRBJ2-1 for the parts outside the CDR3, the full variable domain is DVKVTQSSRYLVKRTGEKVFLECVQDMDHENMFWYRQDPGLGLRLIYFSYDVKMKEKGDIPEGYSVSREKKERFSLILESASTNQTSMYLCASSPYGYGYNEQFFGPGTRLTVL.

The chain uses TRBV30 and TRBJ2-3, with D perhaps matching TRBD2 (5 bases). V lost 8 bases, J lost 4 bases, and 16 bases lay in between. The CDR3 has 13 amino acids. Germline assignment: CDR1 GTSNPN and CDR2 SVGIG (reference sequence). The CDR3 sequence: CAGNLAGADTQYF. Written as DNA, the CDR3 is TGTGCCGGAAATCTGGCGGGCGCAGATACGCAGTATTTT.

The CDR3 DNA follows: TGCAGCGTTGAGGTCACTCACTCTGGAAACACCATATATTTT. As protein: CSVEVTHSGNTIYF. This chain connects TRBV29-1 to TRBJ1-3; the D is unclear. CDR1 SQVTM and CDR2 ANQGSEA come from the germline V gene. Trimming removed 3 bases at V and 0 bases at J, with 9 bases between. The CDR3 runs to 14 residues.

The chain uses TRBV30 and TRBJ2-1, with D uncertain. Trimming stripped 0 bases from V and 4 bases from J, with 7 bases between. The CDR3 length is 13 residues. Germline CDR1 and CDR2: GTSNPN and SVGIG (reference sequence). This CDR3 is CAWSVWLYNEQFF. CDR3 coding DNA: TGTGCCTGGAGTGTTTGGCTATACAATGAGCAGTTCTTC. Variable domain in full (rest from reference TRBV30 and TRBJ2-1): SQTIHQWPATLVQPVGSPLSLECTVEGTSNPNLYWYRQAAGRGLQLLFYSVGIGQISSEVPQNLSASRPQDRQFILSSKKLLLSDSGFYLCAWSVWLYNEQFFGPGTRLTVL.

V usage is TRBV9 and J usage is TRBJ2-5; 12 bases agree with TRBD1. From germline, CDR1 is SGDLS and CDR2 YYNGEE. This CDR3 spans 15 amino acids. V trimming: 3 bases; J trimming: 5 bases; junction bases outside the gene matches: 5. The CDR3: CASSAGTGGPETQYF. CDR3 in DNA: TGTGCCAGCAGCGCCGGGACAGGGGGCCCGGAGACCCAGTACTTC. Together with reference TRBV9 and TRBJ2-5, the CDR3 gives the full variable domain: DSGVTQTPKHLITATGQRVTLRCSPRSGDLSVYWYQQSLDQGLQFLIQYYNGEERAKGNILERFSAQQFPDLHSELNLSSLELGDSALYFCASSAGTGGPETQYFGPGTRLLVL.